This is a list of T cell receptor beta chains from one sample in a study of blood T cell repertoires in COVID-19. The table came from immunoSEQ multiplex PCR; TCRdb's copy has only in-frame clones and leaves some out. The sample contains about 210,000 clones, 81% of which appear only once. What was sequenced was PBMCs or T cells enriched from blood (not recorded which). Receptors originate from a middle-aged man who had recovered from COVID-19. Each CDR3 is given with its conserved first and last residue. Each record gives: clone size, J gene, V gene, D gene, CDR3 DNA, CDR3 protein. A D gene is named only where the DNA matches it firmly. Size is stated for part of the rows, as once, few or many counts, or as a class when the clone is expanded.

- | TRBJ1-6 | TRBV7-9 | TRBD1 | TGTGCCAGCAGCTCTAGACAGGGAATTAATTCACCCCTCCACTTT | CASSSRQGINSPLHF
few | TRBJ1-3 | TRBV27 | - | TGTGCCAGCAGTTTACGACCAGGGTACGGAAACACCATATATTTT | CASSLRPGYGNTIYF
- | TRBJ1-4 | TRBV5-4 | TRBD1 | TGTGCCAGCAGCCTCCAGGGGGCGGGTGAAAAACTGTTTTTT | CASSLQGAGEKLFF
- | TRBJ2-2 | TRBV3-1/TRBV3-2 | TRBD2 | TGTGCCAGCAGCCAAGACTCTCGGGGACTACCCAACACCGGGGAGCTGTTTTTT | CASSQDSRGLPNTGELFF
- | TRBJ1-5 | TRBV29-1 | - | TGCAGCGTTGCCTTTGCCGTAAGCTTTATCTTGCATTTT | CSVAFAVSFILHF
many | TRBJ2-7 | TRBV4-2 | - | TGTGCCAGCAGCCAAGAGGTAGTCTACGAGCAGTACTTC | CASSQEVVYEQYF
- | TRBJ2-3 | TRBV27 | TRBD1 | TGTGCCAGCAAACCTGACAGGGCCGAGACAGATACGCAGTATTTT | CASKPDRAETDTQYF
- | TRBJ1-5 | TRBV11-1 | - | TGTGCCAGCAGCTTGGGGGCGTCGGTAAATCAGCCCCAGCATTTT | CASSLGASVNQPQHF
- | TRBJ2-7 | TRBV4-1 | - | TGCGCCAGCAGCCAAGATATCGCCTACGAGCAGTACTTC | CASSQDIAYEQYF
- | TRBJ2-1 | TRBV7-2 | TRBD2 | TGTGCCAGCAGCTCGGGGGGGACTTTCTACAATGAGCAGTTCTTC | CASSSGGTFYNEQFF
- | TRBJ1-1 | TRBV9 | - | TGTGCCAGCAGCCTAGCACGGGAGACTGAAGCTTTCTTT | CASSLARETEAFF
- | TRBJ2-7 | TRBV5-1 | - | TGCGCCAGCAGCCCGAAGATCACGACAGTGAACGAGCAGTACTTC | CASSPKITTVNEQYF
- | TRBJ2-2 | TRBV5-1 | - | TGCGCCAGCAGCTTGGAGGGGTCCACCGGGGAGCTGTTTTTT | CASSLEGSTGELFF
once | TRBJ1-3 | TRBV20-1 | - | TGCAGTGCGAGTGATAACGGCTCTGGAAACACCATATATTTT | CSASDNGSGNTIYF
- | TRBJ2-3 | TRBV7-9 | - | TGTGCCAGCAGCCCCCCAGGCGGGGGCATCACAGATACGCAGTATTTT | CASSPPGGGITDTQYF
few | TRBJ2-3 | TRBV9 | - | TGTGCCAGCAGCGCAACCGGGACACTGAGCACAGATACGCAGTATTTT | CASSATGTLSTDTQYF
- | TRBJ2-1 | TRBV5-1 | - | TGCGCCAGCAGCTTCGGGAGCTCCTACAATGAGCAGTTCTTC | CASSFGSSYNEQFF
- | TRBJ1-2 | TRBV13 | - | TGTGCCAGCAGCTCTAGAAGGGGGTACGGTTCGGACTATGGCTACACCTTC | CASSSRRGYGSDYGYTF
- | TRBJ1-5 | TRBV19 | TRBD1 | TGTGCCAGTAGCTGGAGGGCAGGGGGAAGCTATCAGCCCCAGCATTTT | CASSWRAGGSYQPQHF
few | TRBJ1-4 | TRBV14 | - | TGTGCCAGCAGCCCCTTAGGAGCAACTAATGAAAAACTGTTTTTT | CASSPLGATNEKLFF
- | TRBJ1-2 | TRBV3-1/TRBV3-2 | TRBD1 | TGTGCCAGCAGCCAAGATAGCACAGGGGGCAGAGATGGCTACACCTTC | CASSQDSTGGRDGYTF
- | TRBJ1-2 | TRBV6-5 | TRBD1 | TGTGCCAGCAGTTCCCGACAGGGCTATGGCTACACCTTC | CASSSRQGYGYTF
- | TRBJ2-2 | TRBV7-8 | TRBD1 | TGTGCCAGCAGCGCCCGGGACAGAATTTTGACCGGGGAGCTGTTTTTT | CASSARDRILTGELFF
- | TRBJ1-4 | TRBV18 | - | TGTGCCAGCTCACCACAGGGGCGGGAAAAACTGTTTTTT | CASSPQGREKLFF
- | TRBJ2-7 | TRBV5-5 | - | TGTGCCAGCAGCGCCGGGGTCTCCCACGAGCAGTACTTC | CASSAGVSHEQYF
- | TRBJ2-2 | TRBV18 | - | TGTGCCAGCCAGGCCGCCGGGGGAGGCACCGGGGAGCTGTTTTTT | CASQAAGGGTGELFF